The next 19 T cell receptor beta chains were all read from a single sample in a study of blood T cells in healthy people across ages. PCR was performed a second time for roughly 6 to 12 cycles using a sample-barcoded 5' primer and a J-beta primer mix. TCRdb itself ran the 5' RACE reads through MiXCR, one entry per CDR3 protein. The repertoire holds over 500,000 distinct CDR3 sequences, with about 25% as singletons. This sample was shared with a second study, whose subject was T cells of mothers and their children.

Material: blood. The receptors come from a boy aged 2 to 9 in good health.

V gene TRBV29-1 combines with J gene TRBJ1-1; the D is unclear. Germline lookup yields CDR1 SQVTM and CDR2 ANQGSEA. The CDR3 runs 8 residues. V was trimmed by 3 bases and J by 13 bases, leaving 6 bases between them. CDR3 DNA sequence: TGCAGCGTTGACCCAGTTTTCTTT. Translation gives CSVDPVFF.

The CDR3 spells CASSFTQGYEQYF. The CDR3 coding sequence is TGTGCCAGCAGCTTTACTCAGGGGTACGAGCAGTACTTC. This chain links TRBV7-9 with TRBJ2-7, with D perhaps matching TRBD1 (6 bases). Germline V gives CDR1 SEHNR, CDR2 FQNEAQ (reference sequence). CDR3 length equals 13 residues. The V end lost 3 bases, the J end lost 4 bases, and 10 bases lay between the germline ends. The whole variable domain, filled in from reference TRBV7-9 and TRBJ2-7, reads DTGVSQNPRHKITKRGQNVTFRCDPISEHNRLYWYRQTLGQGPEFLTYFQNEAQLEKSRLLSDRFSAERPKGSFSTLEIQRTEQGDSAMYLCASSFTQGYEQYFGPGTRLTVT.

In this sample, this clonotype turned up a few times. The CDR3 loop is CASSLGPVGEKLFF. CDR3 sequence (DNA): TGCGCCAGCAGCCTTGGTCCAGTCGGGGAAAAACTGTTTTTT. V gene TRBV4-1 combines with J gene TRBJ1-4, with D unclear. Germline values: CDR1 MGHRA, CDR2 YSYEKL. V gave up 4 bases and J gave up 8 bases, with 14 bases separating them. CDR3 length equals 14 residues.

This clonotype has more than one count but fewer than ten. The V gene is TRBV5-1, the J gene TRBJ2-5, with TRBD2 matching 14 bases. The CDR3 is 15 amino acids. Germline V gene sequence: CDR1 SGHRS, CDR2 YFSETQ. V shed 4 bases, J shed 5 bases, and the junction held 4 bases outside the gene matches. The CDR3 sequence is CASSRGLAGVETQYF. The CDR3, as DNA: TGCGCCAGCAGCCGGGGACTAGCGGGAGTTGAGACCCAGTACTTC.

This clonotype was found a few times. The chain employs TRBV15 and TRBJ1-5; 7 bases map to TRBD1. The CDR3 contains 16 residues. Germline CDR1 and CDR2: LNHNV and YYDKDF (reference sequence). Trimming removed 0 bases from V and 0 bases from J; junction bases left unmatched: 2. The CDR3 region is CATSRDRDSSNQPQHF. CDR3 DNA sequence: TGTGCCACCAGCAGAGACCGGGACAGTAGCAATCAGCCCCAGCATTTT.

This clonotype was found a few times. The CDR3 DNA follows: TGTGCCAGCAGTTACCTGCAGGCACACGGCTACACCTTC. It specifies CASSYLQAHGYTF. The chain combines TRBV6-2 or TRBV6-3 with TRBJ1-2; unclear D gene. Trimming cost V 2 bases and J 8 bases, with 12 bases left between them. In germline, CDR1 is MNHEY, CDR2 SVGEGT. The CDR3 runs to 13 residues.

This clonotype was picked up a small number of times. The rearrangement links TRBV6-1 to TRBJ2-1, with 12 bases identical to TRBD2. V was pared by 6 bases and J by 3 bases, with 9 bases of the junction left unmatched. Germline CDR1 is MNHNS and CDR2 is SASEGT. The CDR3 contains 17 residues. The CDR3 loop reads CASSTQTSGSFYNEQFF. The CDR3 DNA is TGTGCCAGCAGCACCCAGACTAGCGGGAGTTTCTACAATGAGCAGTTCTTC.

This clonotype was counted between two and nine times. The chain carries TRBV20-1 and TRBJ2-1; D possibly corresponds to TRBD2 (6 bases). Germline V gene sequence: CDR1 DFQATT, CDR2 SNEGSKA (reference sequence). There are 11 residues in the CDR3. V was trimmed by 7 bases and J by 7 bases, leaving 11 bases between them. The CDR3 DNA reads TGCAGTGTGCGGCGGGGAAATGAGCAGTTCTTC. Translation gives CSVRRGNEQFF.

CDR3 loop: CASRPTLVSGSYTEAFF. The CDR3 nucleotides are TGCGCCAGCAGACCTACTTTGGTTAGCGGGTCCTACACTGAAGCTTTCTTT. The V gene is TRBV5-1, the J gene TRBJ1-1; no clear D. This CDR3 comprises 17 residues. Between the trimmed V and J ends, which lost 5 bases and 3 bases, there was a span of 23 bases. CDR1 SGHRS and CDR2 YFSETQ come from the germline V gene.

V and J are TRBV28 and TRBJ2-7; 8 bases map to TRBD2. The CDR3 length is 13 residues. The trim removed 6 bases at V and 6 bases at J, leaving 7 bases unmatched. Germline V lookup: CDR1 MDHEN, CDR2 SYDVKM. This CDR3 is CASSEREFLEQYF. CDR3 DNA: TGTGCCAGCAGCGAGCGGGAGTTTCTCGAGCAGTACTTC.

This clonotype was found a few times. CDR3 amino acids: CASSLVPVTDTQYF. Here the CDR3 DNA reads TGTGCCAGCAGCTTAGTCCCCGTCACAGATACGCAGTATTTT. The chain recombines TRBV7-2 with TRBJ2-3; no clear D. The CDR3 is made up of 14 amino acids. CDR1 is SGHTA, CDR2 FQGNSA, per germline. Trimming removed 1 base from V and 2 bases from J, with 7 bases in between. Supplemented by reference TRBV7-2 and TRBJ2-3, the full variable domain reads GAGVSQSPSNKVTEKGKDVELRCDPISGHTALYWYRQSLGQGLEFLIYFQGNSAPDKSGLPSDRFSAERTGGSVSTLTIQRTQQEDSAVYLCASSLVPVTDTQYFGPGTRLTVL.

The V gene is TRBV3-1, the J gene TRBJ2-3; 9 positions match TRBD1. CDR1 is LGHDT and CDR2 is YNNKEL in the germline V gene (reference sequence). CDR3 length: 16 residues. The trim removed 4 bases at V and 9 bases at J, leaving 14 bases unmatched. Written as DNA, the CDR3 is TGTGCCAGCAGCCCGTGGACGGGACAGGGTGATGGAACGCAGTATTTT. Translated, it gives CASSPWTGQGDGTQYF.

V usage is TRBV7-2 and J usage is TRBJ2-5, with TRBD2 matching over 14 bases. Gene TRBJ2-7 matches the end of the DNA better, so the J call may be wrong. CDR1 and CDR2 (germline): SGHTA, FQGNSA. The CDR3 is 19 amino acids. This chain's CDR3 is CASSPHSGLAGDSVGEQYF. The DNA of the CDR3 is TGTGCCAGCAGCCCACACTCGGGACTAGCGGGAGATTCCGTAGGCGAGCAGTACTTC.

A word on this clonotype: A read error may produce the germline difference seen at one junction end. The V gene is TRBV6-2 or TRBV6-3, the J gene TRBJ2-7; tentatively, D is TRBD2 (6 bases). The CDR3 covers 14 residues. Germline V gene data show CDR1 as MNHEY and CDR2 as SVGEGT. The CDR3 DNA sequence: TGTGCCTGCAGGATCCGGGACTTAACCTACGAGCAGTACTTC. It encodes CACRIRDLTYEQYF.

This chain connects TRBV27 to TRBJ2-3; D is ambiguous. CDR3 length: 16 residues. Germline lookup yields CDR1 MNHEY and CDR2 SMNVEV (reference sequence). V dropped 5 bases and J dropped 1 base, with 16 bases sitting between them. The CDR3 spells CASSPLRLEGTDTQYF. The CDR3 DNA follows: TGTGCCAGCAGTCCACTCCGTTTAGAGGGCACAGATACGCAGTATTTT.

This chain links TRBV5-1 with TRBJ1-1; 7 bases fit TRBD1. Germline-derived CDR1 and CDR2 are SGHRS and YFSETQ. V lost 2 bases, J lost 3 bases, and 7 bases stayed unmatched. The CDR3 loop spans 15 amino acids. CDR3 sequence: CASSFRQGGDTEAFF. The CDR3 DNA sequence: TGCGCCAGCAGCTTCCGACAGGGTGGTGACACTGAAGCTTTCTTT.

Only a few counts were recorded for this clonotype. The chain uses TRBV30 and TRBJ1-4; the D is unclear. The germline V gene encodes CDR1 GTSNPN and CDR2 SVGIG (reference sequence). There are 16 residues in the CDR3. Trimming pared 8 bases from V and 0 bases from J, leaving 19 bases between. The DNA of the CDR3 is TGTGCCAGCGCAAGAAAGATCATGGCAACTAATGAAAAACTGTTTTTT. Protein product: CASARKIMATNEKLFF.

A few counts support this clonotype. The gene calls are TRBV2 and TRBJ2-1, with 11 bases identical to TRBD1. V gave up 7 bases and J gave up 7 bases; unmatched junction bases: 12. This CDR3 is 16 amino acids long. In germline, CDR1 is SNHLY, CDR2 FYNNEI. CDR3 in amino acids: CASTPLGTGGINEQFF. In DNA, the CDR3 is TGTGCCAGCACCCCCTTAGGGACAGGGGGGATAAATGAGCAGTTCTTC.

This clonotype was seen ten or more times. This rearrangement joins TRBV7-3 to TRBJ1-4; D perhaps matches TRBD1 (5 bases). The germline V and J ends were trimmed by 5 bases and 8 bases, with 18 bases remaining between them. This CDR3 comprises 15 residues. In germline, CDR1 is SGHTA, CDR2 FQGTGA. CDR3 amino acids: CASSDWGSPIEKLFF. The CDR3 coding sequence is TGTGCCAGCAGCGACTGGGGGAGCCCCATCGAAAAACTGTTTTTT. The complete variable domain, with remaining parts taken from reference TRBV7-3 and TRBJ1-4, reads GAGVSQTPSNKVTEKGKYVELRCDPISGHTALYWYRQSLGQGPEFLIYFQGTGAADDSGLPNDRFFAVRPEGSVSTLKIQRTERGDSAVYLCASSDWGSPIEKLFFGSGTQLSVL.